Listed below are T cell receptor beta chains from one sample, sequenced in a study of blood T cell repertoires in COVID-19. Some clones are missing from TCRdb's copy, which holds only in-frame ones; the method was immunoSEQ multiplex PCR. The data contain approximately 400,000 clones, about 87% of them singletons. The source material was peripheral blood. These receptors were taken from a woman aged 45-60 years with COVID-19, enrolled during active disease. Both conserved end residues are part of each CDR3. The D gene is left open where the match is weak. Expanded clones are given a class, and other clones once, few, many or no size at all.

V gene	D gene	J gene	clone size	CDR3 DNA	CDR3 protein
TRBV28	NA	TRBJ1-1	NA	TGTGCCAGCAGTTCTTTAAACTCCCAAGGGGCGGAAGCTTTCTTT	CASSSLNSQGAEAFF
TRBV29-1	TRBD1	TRBJ1-2	NA	TGCAGCGCTTCATACCGGGACAGGGGAAACTATGGCTACACCTTC	CSASYRDRGNYGYTF
TRBV14	TRBD2	TRBJ2-3	NA	TGTGCCAGCAGCCGAACGGTGGGGCGGGGGTCCAGTAAAGGCACGCAGTATTTT	CASSRTVGRGSSKGTQYF
TRBV5-4	NA	TRBJ1-2	NA	TGTGCCAGCAGCTTGGAGGTAGCGAACTATGGCTACACCTTC	CASSLEVANYGYTF
TRBV28	NA	TRBJ2-7	NA	TGTGCCAGCAGTTTATACACCCCCTACGAGCAGTACTTC	CASSLYTPYEQYF
TRBV3-1/TRBV3-2	NA	TRBJ1-2	NA	TGTGCCAGCAGCCTAAACAGGGAGCATGGCTACACCTTC	CASSLNREHGYTF
TRBV7-3	NA	TRBJ2-1	NA	TGTGCCAGCAGCTTTGACGGGTACACCGTCAATGAGCAGTTCTTC	CASSFDGYTVNEQFF
TRBV27	NA	TRBJ2-3	NA	TGTGCCAGCAGTTTGGGCCGCCGCCGCGATACGCAGTATTTT	CASSLGRRRDTQYF
TRBV28	TRBD1	TRBJ1-2	NA	TGTGCCAGCAGCCCTAACAGGGGGCATGGCTACACCTTC	CASSPNRGHGYTF
TRBV7-9	TRBD1	TRBJ1-2	NA	TGTGCCAGCAGCCCCTACGGACAGGGGGAAAACTATGGCTACACCTTC	CASSPYGQGENYGYTF
TRBV29-1	NA	TRBJ2-7	NA	TGCAGCGTTGAAAAGTCCCAGGGGGAGCAGTACTTC	CSVEKSQGEQYF
TRBV27	NA	TRBJ2-1	NA	TGTGCCAGCAGTTCGATTCGGTCCGCGCGGAATGAGCAGTTCTTC	CASSSIRSARNEQFF
TRBV5-4	NA	TRBJ2-5	once	TGTGCCAGCGGACCTCTAGGGGCGGAGACCCAGTACTTC	CASGPLGAETQYF
TRBV5-1	TRBD1	TRBJ1-1	NA	TGCGCCAGCAGCCCGCCCCCGGGACAGGGTGCGAACACTGAAGCTTTCTTT	CASSPPPGQGANTEAFF
TRBV28	TRBD1	TRBJ1-1	NA	TGTGCCAGCAGTATCCTCCTGACAGGGCCCACTGAAGCTTTCTTT	CASSILLTGPTEAFF
TRBV29-1	TRBD1	TRBJ2-1	NA	TGCAGCGTTGAAGAAGGCAGGGGGTCCTACAATGAGCAGTTCTTC	CSVEEGRGSYNEQFF
TRBV18	NA	TRBJ1-5	NA	TGTGCCAGCTCAACAGGTCAGGGTCAGCCCCAGCATTTT	CASSTGQGQPQHF
TRBV12-3/TRBV12-4	NA	TRBJ1-6	few	TGTGCCAGCAGTTTCGGGGTCCCACCCCTCCACTTT	CASSFGVPPLHF
TRBV30	NA	TRBJ1-2	NA	TGTGCCTGGAGGGCGGGTAGTAGTAACTATGGCTACACCTTC	CAWRAGSSNYGYTF
TRBV3-1/TRBV3-2	TRBD1	TRBJ1-1	NA	TGTGCCAGCAGCCACACAGGGGGCTCTCTCACTGAAGCTTTCTTT	CASSHTGGSLTEAFF
TRBV1	NA	TRBJ1-1	NA	TGCACCAGCAGCCAAGAGCGTAGGGGGCGGACTGAAGCTTTCTTT	CTSSQERRGRTEAFF
TRBV27	TRBD1	TRBJ1-2	NA	TGTGCCAGCAGTTCCGGGACAGGGAACTATGGCTACACCTTC	CASSSGTGNYGYTF
TRBV4-2	NA	TRBJ2-2	few	TGTGCCAGCAGCACCCAGGGGGGCACCGGGGAGCTGTTTTTT	CASSTQGGTGELFF
TRBV11-2	NA	TRBJ1-3	NA	TGTGCCAGCAGCTATTCGGGACTCAGCTCTGGAAACACCATATATTTT	CASSYSGLSSGNTIYF
TRBV4-1	TRBD1	TRBJ2-7	NA	TGCGCCAGCAGCCGCCGGTCGGGGGGACAGGGAACGGTCACCTACGAGCAGTACTTC	CASSRRSGGQGTVTYEQYF
TRBV12-5	NA	TRBJ1-2	NA	TGTGCTAGTGGTTCTTTCCAGGCGCCCTACTATGGCTACACCTTC	CASGSFQAPYYGYTF
TRBV5-1	TRBD2	TRBJ2-7	NA	TGCGCCAGCAGCTTGGGACTAGCGGGCATGTCAAGCGAGCAGTACTTC	CASSLGLAGMSSEQYF
TRBV21-1	NA	TRBJ1-1	NA	TGTGCCAGCAGCAAAGAGGGGGCCGAAGCTTTCTTT	CASSKEGAEAFF
TRBV3-1/TRBV3-2	NA	TRBJ2-3	NA	TGTGCCAGCAGCCAAGCCTCCCTAGCTGGCACAGATACGCAGTATTTT	CASSQASLAGTDTQYF
TRBV6-5	TRBD1	TRBJ1-6	NA	TGTGCCAGCAGAGACAGGGGAGGTTATTCACCCCTCCACTTT	CASRDRGGYSPLHF
TRBV5-1	NA	TRBJ1-1	NA	TGCGCCAGCAGCTCCGGCCCGGGCCTCGGGGGCACTGAAGCTTTCTTT	CASSSGPGLGGTEAFF
TRBV30	NA	TRBJ2-7	NA	TGTGCCTGGAGGACAGACAGCTCCTACGAGCAGTACTTC	CAWRTDSSYEQYF
TRBV2	TRBD1	TRBJ2-2	few	TGTGCCAGCTTGGGACAGGTGAACACCGGGGAGCTGTTTTTT	CASLGQVNTGELFF